This TCR beta chain was captured by sequencing in a study of shared clonotypes between healthy human individuals. Study in general: The cohort had a couple of women and a few men, ages 18 to 49.

This CDR3 contains 17 residues. CDR1 is MDHEN, CDR2 SYDVKM, per germline. V lost 7 bases and J 1 base, leaving 20 bases between the germline ends. Caucasian adults residing in Nashville, Tennessee made up all the donors. It was into CD45RA+ naive and CD45RA-negative memory subsets that the CD4+ cells were split. In the source study's methods: ImmunoSEQ only sent back junction sequences with no quality scores, so filtering was done differently. Sequenced by immunoSEQ multiplex PCR; TCRdb stores in-frame clones only, minus some. For V, J and clone size, that table is used; D and trimming come from the DNA. The top ten clones hold around 0.4% of a sample with 2 million to 2.5 million clones, over 90% of them seen once.

Sequencing was done on a sample of naive CD4+ T cells from PBMCs. Sample subset: CD45RA+ positively selected. The clonotype comes from a man younger than 35 in good health. Some clones in this sample may be carry-over from other donors' samples. The V gene is TRBV28, the J gene TRBJ2-1; D may match TRBD1 or TRBD2 (5 bases each). The CDR3 region is CASIRGTRIGSYNEQFF. As DNA, the CDR3 is TGTGCCAGCATCCGAGGGACCAGAATCGGTTCCTACAATGAGCAGTTCTTC.